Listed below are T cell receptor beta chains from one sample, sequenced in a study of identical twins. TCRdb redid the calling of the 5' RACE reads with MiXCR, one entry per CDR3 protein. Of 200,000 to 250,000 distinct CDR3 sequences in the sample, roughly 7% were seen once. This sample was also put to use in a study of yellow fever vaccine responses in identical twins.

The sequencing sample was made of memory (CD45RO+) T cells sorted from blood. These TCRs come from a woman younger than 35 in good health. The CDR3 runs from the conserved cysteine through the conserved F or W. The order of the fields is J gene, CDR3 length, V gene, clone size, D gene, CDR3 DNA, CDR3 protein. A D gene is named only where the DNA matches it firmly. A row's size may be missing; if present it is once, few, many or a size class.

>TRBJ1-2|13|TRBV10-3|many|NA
TGTGCCATCAGTGCGGACCCTAACTATGGCTACACCTTC
CAISADPNYGYTF
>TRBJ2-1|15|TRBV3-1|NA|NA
TGTGCCAGCAGCCCGGGACGGCAAAACTACAATGAGCAGTTCTTC
CASSPGRQNYNEQFF
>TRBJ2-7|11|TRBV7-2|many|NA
TGTGCCAGCAGCTCAGGAACCGAGCAGTACTTC
CASSSGTEQYF
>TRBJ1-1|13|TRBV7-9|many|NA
TGTGCCAGCAGTTCTGGACAGTACACTGAAGCTTTCTTT
CASSSGQYTEAFF
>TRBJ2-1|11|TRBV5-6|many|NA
TGTGCCAGCAGCTTGTTCGATGAGCAGTTCTTC
CASSLFDEQFF
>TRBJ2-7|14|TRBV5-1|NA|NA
TGCGCCAGCAGCTTGTTCCCGACGGGTTACGAGCAGTACTTC
CASSLFPTGYEQYF
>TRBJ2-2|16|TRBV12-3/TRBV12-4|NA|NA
TGTGCCATCCCGAGGGCCTTGGTAGGGAGCACCGGGGAGCTGTTTTTT
CAIPRALVGSTGELFF
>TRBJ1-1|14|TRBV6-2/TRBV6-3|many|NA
TGTGCCAGCAGTTTTTTTCGCGAGAACACTGAAGCTTTCTTT
CASSFFRENTEAFF
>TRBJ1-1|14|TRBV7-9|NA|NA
TGTGCCAGCAGCGAAAACAGGGTGAACACTGAAGCTTTCTTT
CASSENRVNTEAFF
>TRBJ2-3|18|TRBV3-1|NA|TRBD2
TGTGCCAGCAGCCAAGGAAAGGTAGCGGGAGGGCCCTCAGATACGCAGTATTTT
CASSQGKVAGGPSDTQYF
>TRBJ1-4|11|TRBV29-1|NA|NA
TGCAGCGCAGATACAGGGGAAAAACTGTTTTTT
CSADTGEKLFF
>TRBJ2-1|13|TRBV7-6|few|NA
TGTGCCAGCAGCCCAAAATCATTCAATGAGCAGTTCTTC
CASSPKSFNEQFF
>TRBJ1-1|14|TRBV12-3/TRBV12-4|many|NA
TGTGCCAGCAGCCCTACAGGGCAGAACACTGAAGCTTTCTTT
CASSPTGQNTEAFF
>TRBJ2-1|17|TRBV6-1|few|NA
TGTGCCAGCAGACCCATCGGACAGTCCCCATCCTACAATGAGCAGTTCTTC
CASRPIGQSPSYNEQFF
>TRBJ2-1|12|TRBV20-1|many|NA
TGCAGCGGGATCCTAATGGACAATGAGCAGTTCTTC
CSGILMDNEQFF
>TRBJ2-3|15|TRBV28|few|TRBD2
TGTGCCAGCACACCTACTAGCGGAGGCACAGATACGCAGTATTTT
CASTPTSGGTDTQYF
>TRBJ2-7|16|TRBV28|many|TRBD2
TGTGCCAGCAGTTTACCCCTAGCGGGAGGTTCCTACGAGCAGTACTTC
CASSLPLAGGSYEQYF
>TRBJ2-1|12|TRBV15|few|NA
TGTGCCACCAGTTTATCAGAGAATGAGCAGTTCTTC
CATSLSENEQFF
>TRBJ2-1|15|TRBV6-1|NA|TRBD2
TGTGCCAGCAGTGAAGAAGCGGGGGGTTACAATGAGCAGTTCTTC
CASSEEAGGYNEQFF
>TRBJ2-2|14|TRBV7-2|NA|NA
TGTGCCAGCAGCTTAGACGAGGGAGCCGGGGAGCTGTTTTTT
CASSLDEGAGELFF
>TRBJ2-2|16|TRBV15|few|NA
TGTGCCACCAGCAGAGCAAGGCAGGGGTTGGCCGGGGAGCTGTTTTTT
CATSRARQGLAGELFF
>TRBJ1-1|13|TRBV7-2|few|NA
TGTGCCAGCAGCTCTCACATGAACACTGAAGCTTTCTTT
CASSSHMNTEAFF
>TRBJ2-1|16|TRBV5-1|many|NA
TGCGCCAGCAGCTTGGAGCCCGGGCCACCCTACAATGAGCAGTTCTTC
CASSLEPGPPYNEQFF
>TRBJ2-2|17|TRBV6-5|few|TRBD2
TGTGCCAGCAGTTACTCGGTAGCGGGAGCCAACACCGGGGAGCTGTTTTTT
CASSYSVAGANTGELFF
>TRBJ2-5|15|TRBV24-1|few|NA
TGTGCCACCAGTGATTTGGAAGGTGACCAAGAGACCCAGTACTTC
CATSDLEGDQETQYF
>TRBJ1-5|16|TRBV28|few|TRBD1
TGTGCCAGCCTAGGACAGGGGCTTCCTGGGGGTCAGCCCCAGCATTTT
CASLGQGLPGGQPQHF
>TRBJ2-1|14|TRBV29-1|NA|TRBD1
TGCAGCGTTGATCCTGGGACAGGAAACAATGAGCAGTTCTTC
CSVDPGTGNNEQFF
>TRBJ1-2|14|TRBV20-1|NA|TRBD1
TGCAGTGCCCCGAAGGAGGGACAGGGGATTGGCTACACCTTC
CSAPKEGQGIGYTF
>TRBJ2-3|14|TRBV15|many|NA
TGTGCCACCAGCAGAGATCAAGAAATCTATACGCAGTATTTT
CATSRDQEIYTQYF
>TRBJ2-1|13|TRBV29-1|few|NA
TGCAGCGTACACTCCCACAAGGGCAATGAGCAGTTCTTC
CSVHSHKGNEQFF
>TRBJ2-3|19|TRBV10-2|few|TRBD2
TGCGCCAGCAGTGTAGCGGGACTAGCGGGAAATAGAAATGCAGATACGCAGTATTTT
CASSVAGLAGNRNADTQYF
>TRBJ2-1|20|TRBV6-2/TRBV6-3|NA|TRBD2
TGTGCCAGCAGCCGGAGGGGGGGGACTAGCGGGAGGGCCTTGGGAAATGAGCAGTTCTTC
CASSRRGGTSGRALGNEQFF
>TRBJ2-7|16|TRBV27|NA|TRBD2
TGTGCCAGCAGTTTATCGGCTAGCGGGGGCTCCTACGAGCAGTACTTC
CASSLSASGGSYEQYF
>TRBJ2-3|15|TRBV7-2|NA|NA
TGTGCCAGCAGCTCCCCCCGGGTGGGACCAGATACGCAGTATTTT
CASSSPRVGPDTQYF
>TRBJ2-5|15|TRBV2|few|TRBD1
TGTGCCAGCAGCGATCGAGGGGGCCAGCGGGAGACCCAGTACTTC
CASSDRGGQRETQYF
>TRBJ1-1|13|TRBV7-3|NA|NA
TGTGCCAGCAGCTGGCAGATGAACACTGAAGCTTTCTTT
CASSWQMNTEAFF
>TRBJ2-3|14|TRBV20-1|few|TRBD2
TGCAGTGCTACTCGGGGGGGTATCACAGATACGCAGTATTTT
CSATRGGITDTQYF
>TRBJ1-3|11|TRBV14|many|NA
TGTGCCAGCAGCCAAGGGGTAACCATATATTTT
CASSQGVTIYF
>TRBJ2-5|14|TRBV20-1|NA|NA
TGCAGTGCTCCCTTGCGGGGCCTTCAAGAGACCCAGTACTTC
CSAPLRGLQETQYF
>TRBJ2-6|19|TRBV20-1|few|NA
TGCAGTGCTAGAGATTCGGGGGGCCTCGGTCTGTCTGGGGCCAACGTCCTGACTTTC
CSARDSGGLGLSGANVLTF